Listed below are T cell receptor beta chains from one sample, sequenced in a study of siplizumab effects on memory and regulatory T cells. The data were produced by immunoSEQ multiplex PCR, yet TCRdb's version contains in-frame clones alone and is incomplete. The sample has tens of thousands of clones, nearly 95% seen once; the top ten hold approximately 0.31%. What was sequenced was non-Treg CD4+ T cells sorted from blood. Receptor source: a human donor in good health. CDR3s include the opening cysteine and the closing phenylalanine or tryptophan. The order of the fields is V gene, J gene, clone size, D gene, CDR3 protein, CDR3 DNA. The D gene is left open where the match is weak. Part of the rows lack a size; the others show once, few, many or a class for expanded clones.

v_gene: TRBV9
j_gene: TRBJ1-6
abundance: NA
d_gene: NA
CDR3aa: CASSVRQDLYNSPLHF
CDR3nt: TGTGCCAGCAGCGTACGACAGGACCTCTATAATTCACCCCTCCACTTT

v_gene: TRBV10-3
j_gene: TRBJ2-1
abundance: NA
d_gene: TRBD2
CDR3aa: CAISDRLAGAYEQFF
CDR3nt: TGTGCCATCAGTGACAGACTAGCGGGAGCCTATGAGCAGTTCTTC

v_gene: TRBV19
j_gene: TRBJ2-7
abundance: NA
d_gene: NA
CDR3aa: CASSIGGGEQYF
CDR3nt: TGTGCCAGTAGTATTGGTGGCGGCGAGCAGTACTTC

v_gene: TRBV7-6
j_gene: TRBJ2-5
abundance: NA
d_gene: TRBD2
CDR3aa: CASSLITSGGQETQYF
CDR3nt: TGTGCCAGCAGCTTAATTACTAGCGGGGGACAAGAGACCCAGTACTTC

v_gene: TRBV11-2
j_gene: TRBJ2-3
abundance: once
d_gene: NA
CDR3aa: CASSLDDRFTDTQYF
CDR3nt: TGTGCCAGCAGCTTAGATGACAGGTTCACAGATACGCAGTATTTT

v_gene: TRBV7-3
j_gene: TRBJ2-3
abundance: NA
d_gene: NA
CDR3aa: CASSPTLGGGTDTQYF
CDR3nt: TGTGCCAGCAGCCCGACCTTAGGGGGAGGTACAGATACGCAGTATTTT

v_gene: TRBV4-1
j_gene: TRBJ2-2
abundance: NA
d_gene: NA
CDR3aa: CASSQDTGELFF
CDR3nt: TGCGCCAGCAGCCAAGACACCGGGGAGCTGTTTTTT

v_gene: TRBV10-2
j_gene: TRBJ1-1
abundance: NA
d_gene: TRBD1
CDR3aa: CASSLGQGGSTEAFF
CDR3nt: TGCGCCAGCAGTCTAGGACAGGGAGGAAGCACTGAAGCTTTCTTT

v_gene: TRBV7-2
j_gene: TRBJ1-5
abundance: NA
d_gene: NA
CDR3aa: CASSLMGGASGPQHF
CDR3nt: TGTGCCAGCAGCCTAATGGGGGGCGCGTCAGGGCCCCAGCATTTT

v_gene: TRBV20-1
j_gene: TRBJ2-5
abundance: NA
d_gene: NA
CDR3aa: CSARVGETQYF
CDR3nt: TGCAGTGCTAGAGTTGGTGAGACCCAGTACTTC

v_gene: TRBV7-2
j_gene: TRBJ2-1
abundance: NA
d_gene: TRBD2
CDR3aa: CASSFVAGEQFF
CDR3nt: TGTGCCAGCAGCTTCGTAGCGGGAGAGCAGTTCTTC

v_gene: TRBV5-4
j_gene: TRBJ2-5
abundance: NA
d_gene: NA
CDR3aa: CASSLGLSGYF
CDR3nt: TGTGCCAGCAGCTTGGGGCTCAGCGGGTACTTC

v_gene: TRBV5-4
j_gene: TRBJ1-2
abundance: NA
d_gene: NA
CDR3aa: CASSSVDPPYGYTF
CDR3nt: TGTGCCAGCAGCTCGGTTGACCCACCCTATGGCTACACCTTC

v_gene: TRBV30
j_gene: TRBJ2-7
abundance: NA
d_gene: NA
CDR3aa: CAWSGGLTSEQYF
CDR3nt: TGTGCCTGGAGTGGAGGGCTAACATCCGAGCAGTACTTC

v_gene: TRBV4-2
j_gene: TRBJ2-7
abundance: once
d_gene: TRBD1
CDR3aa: CASSQVGQGAREQYF
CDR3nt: TGTGCCAGCAGCCAAGTCGGGCAGGGGGCGCGGGAGCAGTACTTC

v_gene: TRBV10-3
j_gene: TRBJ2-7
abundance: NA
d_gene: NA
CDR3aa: CAIKGLEVEQYF
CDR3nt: TGTGCCATCAAGGGACTCGAGGTCGAGCAGTACTTC

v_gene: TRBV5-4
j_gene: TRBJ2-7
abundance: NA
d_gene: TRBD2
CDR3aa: CASSLELAGGAYEQYF
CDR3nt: TGTGCCAGCAGCTTGGAGCTAGCGGGCGGCGCCTACGAGCAGTACTTC

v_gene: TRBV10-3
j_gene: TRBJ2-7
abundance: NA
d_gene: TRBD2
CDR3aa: CAISTSGGLYEQYF
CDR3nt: TGTGCCATCAGTACTAGCGGGGGGCTCTACGAGCAGTACTTC

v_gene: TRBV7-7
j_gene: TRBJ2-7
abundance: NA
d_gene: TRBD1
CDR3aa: CASSYLVADRGSYEQYF
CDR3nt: TGTGCTAGCAGCTACCTTGTCGCTGACAGGGGCTCCTACGAGCAGTACTTC

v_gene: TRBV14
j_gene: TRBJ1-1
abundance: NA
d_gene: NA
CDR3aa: CASSRGGTAFF
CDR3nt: TGTGCCAGCAGCCGTGGAGGGACAGCTTTCTTT

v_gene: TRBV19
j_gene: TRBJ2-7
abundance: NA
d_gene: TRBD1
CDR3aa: CASSFALTGTAAYEQYF
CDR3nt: TGTGCCAGTAGTTTCGCCCTTACCGGGACAGCCGCCTACGAGCAGTACTTC

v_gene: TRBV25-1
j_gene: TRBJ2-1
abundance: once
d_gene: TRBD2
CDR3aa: CASSDARGLAILNEQFF
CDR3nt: TGTGCCAGCAGTGACGCCCGGGGACTAGCTATCCTGAATGAGCAGTTCTTC

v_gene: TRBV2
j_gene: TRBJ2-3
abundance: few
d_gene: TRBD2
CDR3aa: CASSERASGSTDTQYF
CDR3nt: TGTGCCAGCAGTGAAAGGGCTAGCGGGAGTACAGATACGCAGTATTTT

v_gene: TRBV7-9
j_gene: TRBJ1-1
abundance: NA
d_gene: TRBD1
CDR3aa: CASSFQGAYTEAFF
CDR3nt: TGTGCCAGCAGCTTCCAGGGGGCGTACACTGAAGCTTTCTTT

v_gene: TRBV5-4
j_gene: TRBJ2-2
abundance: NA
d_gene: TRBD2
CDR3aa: CASSLELATGELFF
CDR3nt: TGTGCCAGCAGCTTGGAACTAGCGACCGGGGAGCTGTTTTTT

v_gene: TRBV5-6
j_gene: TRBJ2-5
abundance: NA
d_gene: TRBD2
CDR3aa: CASSLGGAGAGETQYF
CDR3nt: TGTGCCAGCAGCTTGGGGGGAGCGGGAGCGGGCGAGACCCAGTACTTC

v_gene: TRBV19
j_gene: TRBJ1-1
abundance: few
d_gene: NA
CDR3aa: CASSIRGASTEAFF
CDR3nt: TGTGCCAGTAGTATCCGGGGGGCTAGCACTGAAGCTTTCTTT

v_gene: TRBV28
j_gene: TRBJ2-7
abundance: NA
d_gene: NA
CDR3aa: CASSPQGNEQYF
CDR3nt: TGTGCCAGCAGTCCGCAGGGGAACGAGCAGTACTTC

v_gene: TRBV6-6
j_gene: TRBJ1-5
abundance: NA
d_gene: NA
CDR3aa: CASNRDTENQPQHF
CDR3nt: TGTGCCAGCAATAGGGACACCGAGAATCAGCCCCAGCATTTT

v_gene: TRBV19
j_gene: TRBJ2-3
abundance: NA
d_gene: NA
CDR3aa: CASSGRVTDTQYF
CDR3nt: TGTGCCAGTAGCGGCAGGGTCACAGATACGCAGTATTTT

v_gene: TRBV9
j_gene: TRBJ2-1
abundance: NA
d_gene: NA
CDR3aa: CASSVEGRSSNNEQFF
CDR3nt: TGTGCCAGCAGCGTAGAAGGCAGATCATCAAACAATGAGCAGTTCTTC

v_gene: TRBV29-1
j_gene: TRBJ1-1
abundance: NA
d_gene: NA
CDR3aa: CSVHGGTEAFF
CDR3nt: TGCAGCGTTCACGGGGGGACTGAAGCTTTCTTT

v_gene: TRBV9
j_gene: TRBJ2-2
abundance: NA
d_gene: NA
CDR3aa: CASSAPTLGVGTGELFF
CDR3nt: TGTGCCAGCAGCGCCCCCACGCTAGGGGTGGGCACCGGGGAGCTGTTTTTT

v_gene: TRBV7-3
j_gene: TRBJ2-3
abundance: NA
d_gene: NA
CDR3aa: CASSSGTSQVTQYF
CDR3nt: TGTGCCAGCAGCTCCGGGACAAGCCAGGTCACGCAGTATTTT

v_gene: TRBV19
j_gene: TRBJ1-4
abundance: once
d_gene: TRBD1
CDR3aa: CASSDTGGHEKLFF
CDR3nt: TGTGCCAGTAGTGATACAGGGGGCCATGAAAAACTGTTTTTT

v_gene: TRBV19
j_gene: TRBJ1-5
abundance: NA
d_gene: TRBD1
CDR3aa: CASRTGRQGANQPQHF
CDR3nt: TGTGCCAGTAGAACCGGGCGGCAGGGGGCCAATCAGCCCCAGCATTTT

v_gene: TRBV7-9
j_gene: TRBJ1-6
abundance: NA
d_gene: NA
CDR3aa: CASSLENSPLHF
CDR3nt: TGTGCCAGCAGCTTAGAAAATTCACCCCTCCACTTT

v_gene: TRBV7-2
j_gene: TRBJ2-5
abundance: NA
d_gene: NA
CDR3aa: CASMPLSGGGETQYF
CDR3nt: TGTGCCAGCATGCCCCTTAGTGGGGGCGGAGAGACCCAGTACTTC

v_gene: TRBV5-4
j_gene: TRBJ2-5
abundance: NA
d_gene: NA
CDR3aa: CASSLRSSEETQYF
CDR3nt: TGTGCCAGCAGCTTGCGGTCTAGCGAAGAGACCCAGTACTTC

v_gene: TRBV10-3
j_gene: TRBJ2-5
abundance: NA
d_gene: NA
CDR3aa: CAISDGTGETQYF
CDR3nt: TGTGCCATCAGTGATGGCACCGGAGAGACCCAGTACTTC

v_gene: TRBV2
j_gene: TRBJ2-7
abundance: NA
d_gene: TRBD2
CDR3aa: CASKFAGGGYEQYF
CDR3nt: TGTGCCAGCAAATTTGCGGGAGGTGGCTACGAGCAGTACTTC